A single T cell receptor beta chain is shown here with its context. This entry comes from a study of blood T cell repertoires in COVID-19. On the study more broadly: Acute-phase and convalescent COVID-19 samples originated in the United States, Italy and Spain.

In the authors' methods: Amplification with reference gene primers provided the estimates of nucleated cell counts. Sequencing was performed with immunoSEQ multiplex PCR; in TCRdb, only in-frame clones are kept and a portion is missing. Clone size and V and J calls were adopted from that table, with D and trimming inferred from the DNA. The top ten hold 0.8% to 1% of the sample, which has around 460,000 clones, 85% to 90% seen once. Seattle-derived patients entered the study during active infection and were followed longitudinally. The CDR3 length is 12 residues. Per the germline V gene, CDR1 is MNHNS and CDR2 is SASEGT. Trimming shortened V by 3 bases and J by 8 bases, and 10 bases separated the two germline ends.

This chain joins TRBV6-1 and TRBJ1-2, with D unclear. Sequenced: peripheral blood. This sequence originates from a young man with COVID-19, enrolled during active disease. CDR3 loop: CASSEPPGGYTF. The CDR3 nucleotides read TGTGCCAGCAGTGAGCCACCGGGAGGCTACACCTTC.